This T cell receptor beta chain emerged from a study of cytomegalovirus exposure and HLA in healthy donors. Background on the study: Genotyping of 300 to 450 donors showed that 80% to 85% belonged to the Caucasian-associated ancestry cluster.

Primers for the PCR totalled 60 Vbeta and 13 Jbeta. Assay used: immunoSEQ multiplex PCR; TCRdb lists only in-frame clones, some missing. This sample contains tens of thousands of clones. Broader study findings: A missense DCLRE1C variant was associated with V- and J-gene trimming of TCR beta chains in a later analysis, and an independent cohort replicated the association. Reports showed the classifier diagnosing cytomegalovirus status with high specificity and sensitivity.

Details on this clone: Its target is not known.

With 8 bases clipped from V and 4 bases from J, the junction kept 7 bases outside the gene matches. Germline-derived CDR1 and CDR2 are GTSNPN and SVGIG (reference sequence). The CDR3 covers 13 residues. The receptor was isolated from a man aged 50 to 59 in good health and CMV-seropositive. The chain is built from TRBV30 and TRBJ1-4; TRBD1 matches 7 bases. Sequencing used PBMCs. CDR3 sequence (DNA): TGTGCCGGGATCGGGACAGATAATGAAAAACTGTTTTTT. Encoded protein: CAGIGTDNEKLFF.